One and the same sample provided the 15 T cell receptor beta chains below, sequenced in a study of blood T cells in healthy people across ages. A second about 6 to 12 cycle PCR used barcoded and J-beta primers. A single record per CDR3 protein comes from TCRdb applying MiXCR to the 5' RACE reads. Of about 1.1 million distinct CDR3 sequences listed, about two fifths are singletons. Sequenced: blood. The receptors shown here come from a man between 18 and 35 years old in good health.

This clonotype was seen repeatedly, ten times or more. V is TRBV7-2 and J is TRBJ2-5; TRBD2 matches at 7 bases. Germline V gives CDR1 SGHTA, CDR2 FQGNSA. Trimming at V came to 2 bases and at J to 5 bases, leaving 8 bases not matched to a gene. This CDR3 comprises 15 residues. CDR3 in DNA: TGTGCCAGCAGCTTATCAGCCCGGGGGGAGGAGACCCAGTACTTC. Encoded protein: CASSLSARGEETQYF.

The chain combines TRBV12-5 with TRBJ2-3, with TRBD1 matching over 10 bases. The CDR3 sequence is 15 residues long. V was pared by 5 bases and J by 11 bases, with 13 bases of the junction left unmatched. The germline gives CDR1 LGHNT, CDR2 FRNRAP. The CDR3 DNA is TGTGCTAGTGGTCGGGGACAGGGGATAGGCAATGAGCAGTATTTT. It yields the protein CASGRGQGIGNEQYF. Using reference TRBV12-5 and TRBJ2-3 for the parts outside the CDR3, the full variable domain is DARVTQTPRHKVTEMGQEVTMRCQPILGHNTVFWYRQTMMQGLELLAYFRNRAPLDDSGMPKDRFSAEMPDATLATLKIQPSEPRDSAVYFCASGRGQGIGNEQYFGPGTRLTVL.

The CDR3 nucleotides are TGTGCCAGCGGGCAGTCTAATCAGCCCCAGCATTTT. This codes for CASGQSNQPQHF. This rearrangement joins TRBV6-5 to TRBJ1-5; D is uncertain. The CDR3 sequence is 12 residues long. Germline-derived CDR1 and CDR2 are MNHEY and SVGAGI. Trimming took 8 bases from V and 4 from J, leaving 9 bases between them.

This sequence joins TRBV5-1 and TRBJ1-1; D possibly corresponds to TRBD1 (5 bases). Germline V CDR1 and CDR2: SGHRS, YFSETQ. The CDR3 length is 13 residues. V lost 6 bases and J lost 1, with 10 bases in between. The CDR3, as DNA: TGCGCCAGCAACTGGGACGCGAACACTGAAGCTTTCTTT. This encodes CASNWDANTEAFF.

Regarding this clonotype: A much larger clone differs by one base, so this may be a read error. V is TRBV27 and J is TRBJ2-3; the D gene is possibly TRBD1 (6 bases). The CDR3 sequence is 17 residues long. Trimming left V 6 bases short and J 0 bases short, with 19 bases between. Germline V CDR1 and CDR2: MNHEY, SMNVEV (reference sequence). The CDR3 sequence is CASSYTDRTPSTDTQYF. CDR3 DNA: TGTGCCAGCAGCTACACTGACAGGACCCCTAGCACAGATACGCAGTATTTT.

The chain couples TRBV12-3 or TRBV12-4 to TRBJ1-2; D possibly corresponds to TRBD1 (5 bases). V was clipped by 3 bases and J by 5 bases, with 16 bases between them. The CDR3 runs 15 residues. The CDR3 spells CASSLGPLRGYGYTF. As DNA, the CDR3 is TGTGCCAGCAGTTTGGGACCCCTCCGGGGGTATGGCTACACCTTC.

CDR3 nucleotide sequence: TGTGCCAGCAGTTCTCCCACAGGGATTGACGGCTCCTACGAGCAGTACTTC. This translates into CASSSPTGIDGSYEQYF. The chain is built from TRBV27 and TRBJ2-7; possible D gene TRBD1, 6 bases. V shed 4 bases and J shed 0 bases, with 19 bases lying between them. This CDR3 has 17 residues. CDR1 is MNHEY, CDR2 SMNVEV, per germline (reference sequence).

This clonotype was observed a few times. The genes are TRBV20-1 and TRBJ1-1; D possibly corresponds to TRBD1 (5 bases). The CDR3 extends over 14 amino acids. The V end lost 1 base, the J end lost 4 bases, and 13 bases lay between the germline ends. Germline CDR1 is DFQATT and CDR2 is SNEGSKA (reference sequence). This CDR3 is CSARAGTTGTEAFF. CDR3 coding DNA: TGCAGTGCTAGAGCAGGGACCACGGGCACTGAAGCTTTCTTT.

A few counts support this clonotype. The CDR3 is CASSQEGQGGDEQYF. The CDR3, as DNA: TGTGCCAGCAGCCAAGAGGGACAGGGGGGCGACGAGCAGTACTTC. The J gene is TRBJ2-7, the V gene TRBV4-2; 11 bases line up with TRBD1. J lost 5 bases, V lost 0 bases, and 3 bases had no gene match. This CDR3 is 15 amino acids long. Looked up from germline, CDR1 is LGHNA and CDR2 is YNFKEQ.

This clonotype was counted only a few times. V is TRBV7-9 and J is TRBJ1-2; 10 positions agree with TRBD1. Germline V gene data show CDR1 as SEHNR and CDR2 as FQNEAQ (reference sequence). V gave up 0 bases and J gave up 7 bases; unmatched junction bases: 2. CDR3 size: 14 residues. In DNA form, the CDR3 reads TGTGCCAGCAGCTTAGCAGGGACAGGGGCTGGCTACACCTTC. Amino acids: CASSLAGTGAGYTF.

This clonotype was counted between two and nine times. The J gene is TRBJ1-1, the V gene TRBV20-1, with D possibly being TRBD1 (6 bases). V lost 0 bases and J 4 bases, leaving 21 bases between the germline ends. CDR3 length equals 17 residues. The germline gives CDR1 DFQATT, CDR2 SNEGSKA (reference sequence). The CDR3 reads CSARDVRGTPLGTEAFF. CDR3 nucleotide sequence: TGCAGTGCTAGAGATGTCAGGGGAACTCCCCTTGGCACTGAAGCTTTCTTT.

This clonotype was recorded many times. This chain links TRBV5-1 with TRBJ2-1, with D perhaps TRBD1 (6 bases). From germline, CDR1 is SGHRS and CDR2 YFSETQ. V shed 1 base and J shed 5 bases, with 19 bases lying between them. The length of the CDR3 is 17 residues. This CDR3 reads CASSLWAIPQGNNEQFF. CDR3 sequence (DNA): TGCGCCAGCAGCTTGTGGGCAATACCCCAGGGGAACAATGAGCAGTTCTTC. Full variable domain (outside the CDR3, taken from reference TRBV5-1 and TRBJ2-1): KAGVTQTPRYLIKTRGQQVTLSCSPISGHRSVSWYQQTPGQGLQFLFEYFSETQRNKGNFPGRFSGRQFSNSRSEMNVSTLELGDSALYLCASSLWAIPQGNNEQFFGPGTRLTVL.

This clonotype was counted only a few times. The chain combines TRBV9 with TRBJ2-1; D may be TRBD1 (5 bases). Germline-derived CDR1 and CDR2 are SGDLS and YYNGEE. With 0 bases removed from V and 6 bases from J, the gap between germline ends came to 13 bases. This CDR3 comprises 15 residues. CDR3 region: CASSVGGLGLNEQFF. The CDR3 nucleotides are TGTGCCAGCAGCGTAGGGGGATTGGGGCTCAATGAGCAGTTCTTC.

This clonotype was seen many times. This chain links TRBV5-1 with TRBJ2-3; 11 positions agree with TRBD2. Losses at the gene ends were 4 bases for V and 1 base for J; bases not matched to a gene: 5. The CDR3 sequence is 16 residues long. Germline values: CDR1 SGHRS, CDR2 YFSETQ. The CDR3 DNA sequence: TGCGCCAGCAGCCCTAGCGGGGGGACAGGCACAGATACGCAGTATTTT. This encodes CASSPSGGTGTDTQYF.

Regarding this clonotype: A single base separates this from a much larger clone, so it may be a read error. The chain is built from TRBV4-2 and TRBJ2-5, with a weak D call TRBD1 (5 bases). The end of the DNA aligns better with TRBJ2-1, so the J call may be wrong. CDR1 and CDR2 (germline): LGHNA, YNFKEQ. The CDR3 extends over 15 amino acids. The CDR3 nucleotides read TGTGCCAGCAGCCCCAAGTTCGACAGCCAAGAGACCCAGTTCTTC. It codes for CASSPKFDSQETQFF.